One sample yielded the 32 T cell receptor beta chains listed below, sequenced in a study of CD8+ T cells in alopecia areata. Investigators isolated RNA and reverse transcribed it into cDNA to act as the sequencing template. Assay: immunoSEQ multiplex PCR; the TCRdb copy retains only in-frame clones and omits some. The table shows 100,000 to 130,000 clones, with around 59% occurring only once. Input material: CD8+ T cells sorted from blood. Source of these receptors: a human donor in good health.

The chain couples TRBV30 to TRBJ1-6; D not certain. Germline CDR1 GTSNPN, CDR2 SVGIG (reference sequence). V shed 3 bases and J shed 7 bases, with 10 bases lying between them. The CDR3 has 13 amino acids. The DNA for the CDR3 is TGTGCCTGGAGGGCCACTGCCAATTCACCCCTCCACTTT. It yields the protein CAWRATANSPLHF.

V usage is TRBV6-5 and J usage is TRBJ1-2, with D hard to call. Trimming removed 7 bases at V and 4 bases at J, with 13 bases between. The CDR3 contains 13 residues. From germline, CDR1 is MNHEY and CDR2 SVGAGI. The chain's CDR3 is CASTASSFYGYTF. DNA of the CDR3: TGTGCCAGCACCGCATCTTCCTTCTATGGCTACACCTTC.

The chain couples TRBV7-9 to TRBJ2-2, with unresolved D. V lost 3 bases and J 9 bases, leaving 8 bases between the germline ends. The CDR3 is 12 residues long. Germline V gene data show CDR1 as SEHNR and CDR2 as FQNEAQ (reference sequence). Written as DNA, the CDR3 is TGTGCCAGCAGCTTTGAGAACTGGGAGCTGTTTTTT. Its protein is CASSFENWELFF.

This clone was observed a few times. This chain uses TRBV5-4 with TRBJ2-5; TRBD1 is a possible D gene (6 bases). From germline, CDR1 is SGHNT and CDR2 YYREEE (reference sequence). V lost 1 base to trimming and J lost 5 bases, with 18 bases between them. The CDR3 loop spans 16 amino acids. The CDR3 nucleotides are TGTGCCAGCAGCTTGCTGGGGGCCGGTGTTTCTGAGACCCAGTACTTC. Amino acids: CASSLLGAGVSETQYF.

The V call is TRBV28, the J call TRBJ2-5; 15 bases align to TRBD2. The CDR3 consists of 21 residues. V was pared by 2 bases and J by 4 bases, with 17 bases of the junction left unmatched. In germline, CDR1 is MDHEN, CDR2 SYDVKM. CDR3 residues: CASSLRSPGLAGGVRGETQYF. The CDR3 bases are TGTGCCAGCAGTTTACGCTCCCCGGGACTAGCGGGGGGTGTTCGTGGAGAGACCCAGTACTTC.

V usage is TRBV7-9 and J usage is TRBJ1-1; D may be TRBD1 (6 bases). The germline V and J ends were trimmed by 5 bases and 11 bases, with 24 bases remaining between them. Per the germline V gene, CDR1 is SEHNR and CDR2 is FQNEAQ (reference sequence). This CDR3 is 15 amino acids long. CDR3 bases: TGTGCCAGCAGCCTAGGGTCGGAAACAGGGAGAGGGGCTTTCTTT. It codes for CASSLGSETGRGAFF.

The chain joins TRBV15 to TRBJ1-2; 7 bases agree with TRBD1. The J segment lost 5 bases and the V segment lost 0 bases, leaving 9 bases of the junction unmatched. In germline, CDR1 is LNHNV, CDR2 YYDKDF (reference sequence). The CDR3 totals 16 residues. In DNA, the CDR3 is TGTGCCACCAGCAGAGATCGAGGGGCAGGGGGATATGGCTACACCTTC. Protein product: CATSRDRGAGGYGYTF.

The rearrangement links TRBV4-1 to TRBJ1-5; no firm D call. The V end lost 0 bases, the J end lost 4 bases, and 10 bases lay between the germline ends. The CDR3 is 15 amino acids. Germline V gives CDR1 MGHRA, CDR2 YSYEKL. The CDR3 here is CASSQERAGNQPQHF. The CDR3, as DNA: TGCGCCAGCAGCCAAGAACGAGCGGGGAATCAGCCCCAGCATTTT.

This clone has only one observation. The chain is built from TRBV25-1 and TRBJ1-1; 7 nucleotides line up with TRBD1. Germline CDR1 is MGHDK and CDR2 is SYGVNS. CDR3 length: 14 amino acids. V was pared by 3 bases and J by 6 bases, with 7 bases of the junction left unmatched. CDR3 coding DNA: TGTGCCAGCAGTGACCCTGGGACAGTCCCTGAAGCTTTCTTT. Its translation is CASSDPGTVPEAFF.

V is TRBV4-3 and J is TRBJ2-3; possible D gene TRBD2, 6 bases. The V gene lost 2 bases and the J gene lost 0 bases, with 18 bases spanning the gap. The CDR3 is made up of 18 amino acids. Germline V CDR1 and CDR2: LGHNA, YSLEER. CDR3 region: CASSQTRMGGTSTDTQYF. The CDR3 nucleotides read TGCGCCAGCAGCCAAACTAGGATGGGGGGAACTAGCACAGATACGCAGTATTTT.

This clone was found a few times. This sequence joins TRBV29-1 and TRBJ2-2; a weak D match, TRBD2 (5 bases). Germline-derived CDR1 and CDR2 are SQVTM and ANQGSEA. The CDR3 loop spans 13 amino acids. V was shortened by 3 bases and J by 4 bases, with 9 bases between the two germline ends. The CDR3: CSVEGRGTGELFF. The CDR3 DNA sequence: TGCAGCGTTGAGGGGAGAGGCACCGGGGAGCTGTTTTTT.

The chain couples TRBV25-1 to TRBJ2-2; TRBD1 might be the D (6 bases). The CDR3 consists of 15 residues. In germline, CDR1 is MGHDK, CDR2 SYGVNS. V was clipped by 6 bases and J by 3 bases, with 14 bases between them. DNA for the CDR3: TGTGCCAGCAGGTCAGGGGAAGAAGACACCGGGGAGCTGTTTTTT. Translating gives CASRSGEEDTGELFF.

This clone was detected a few times. The rearrangement uses TRBV2 and TRBJ2-7; D not resolved. The CDR3 extends over 15 amino acids. Germline V lookup: CDR1 SNHLY, CDR2 FYNNEI. Trimming removed 0 bases from V and 4 bases from J, with 13 bases in between. CDR3 residues: CASSEAAAWKYEQYF. CDR3 coding DNA: TGTGCCAGCAGTGAAGCGGCAGCTTGGAAGTACGAGCAGTACTTC.

V is TRBV4-3 and J is TRBJ2-3; possible D gene TRBD2, 5 bases. The V end was cut by 0 bases, the J end by 2 bases, with 9 bases between. The CDR3 runs 15 residues. In germline, CDR1 is LGHNA, CDR2 YSLEER. The CDR3, as DNA: TGCGCCAGCAGCCAAGACGGAGGTACCACAGATACGCAGTATTTT. This sequence encodes CASSQDGGTTDTQYF.

The rearrangement links TRBV29-1 to TRBJ2-7; TRBD1 might be the D (5 bases). CDR3 length equals 15 residues. Trimming removed 3 bases from V and 3 bases from J, with 18 bases in between. Germline CDR1 and CDR2: SQVTM and ANQGSEA. The CDR3 protein is CSVETIRGHIYEQYF. The CDR3 bases are TGCAGCGTTGAGACGATACGTGGACACATCTACGAGCAGTACTTC.

In this sample, this clone turned up a few times. V gene TRBV27 combines with J gene TRBJ2-3; D not resolved. CDR1 is MNHEY and CDR2 is SMNVEV in the germline V gene (reference sequence). V was trimmed by 2 bases and J by 2 bases, leaving 14 bases between them. There are 16 residues in the CDR3. CDR3 DNA: TGTGCCAGCAGTTTAATAGGCCCTTTGCCCACAGATACGCAGTATTTT. Translation: CASSLIGPLPTDTQYF.

This clone was seen only a few times. CDR3 sequence reads: CASRGTGGTTEAFF. CDR3 DNA sequence: TGTGCCAGCAGAGGGACAGGGGGGACCACTGAAGCTTTCTTT. The rearrangement uses TRBV7-8 and TRBJ1-1; 11 bases are a match to TRBD1. Germline V gene data show CDR1 as SGHVS and CDR2 as FQNEAQ. The V gene end was trimmed by 6 bases and the J gene end by 4 bases; junction bases not matched to a gene: 4. CDR3 length: 14 amino acids.

This clone was seen a handful of times. J is TRBJ1-6 and V is TRBV5-6, with D possibly being TRBD1 (5 bases). Germline CDR1 SGHDT, CDR2 YYEEEE. The CDR3 is 14 amino acids. V was clipped by 1 base and J by 14 bases, with 16 bases between them. The DNA of the CDR3 is TGTGCCAGCAGCTTGAGGAGGGACCCATGGGCCCTCCACTTT. Translation: CASSLRRDPWALHF.

The chain carries TRBV19 and TRBJ1-1; D uncertain. Germline CDR1 is LNHDA and CDR2 is SQIVND (reference sequence). CDR3 size: 15 residues. Trimming took 3 bases from V and 0 from J, leaving 11 bases between them. The CDR3 loop is CASSMDVSVNTEAFF. The CDR3 bases are TGTGCCAGTAGTATGGACGTCAGTGTGAACACTGAAGCTTTCTTT.

The chain has TRBV27 and TRBJ2-2, with 11 bases that match TRBD2. Germline assignment: CDR1 MNHEY and CDR2 SMNVEV (reference sequence). The CDR3 loop spans 14 amino acids. J was trimmed by 7 bases and V by 5 bases; bases with no gene match: 3. In DNA, the CDR3 is TGTGCCAGCAGTCCGGGACTAGCGGTCGGGGAGCTGTTTTTT. The encoded protein is CASSPGLAVGELFF.

The chain employs TRBV30 and TRBJ2-7, with D uncertain. Trimming took off 8 bases at V and 0 bases at J, with 11 bases between the two ends. This CDR3 has 12 amino acids. From germline, CDR1 is GTSNPN and CDR2 SVGIG (reference sequence). The CDR3 sequence is CALASDSYEQYF. Here the CDR3 DNA reads TGTGCCCTCGCCAGCGACTCCTACGAGCAGTACTTC. Based on the CDR3 plus reference TRBV30 and TRBJ2-7, the full variable domain is SQTIHQWPATLVQPVGSPLSLECTVEGTSNPNLYWYRQAAGRGLQLLFYSVGIGQISSEVPQNLSASRPQDRQFILSSKKLLLSDSGFYLCALASDSYEQYFGPGTRLTVT.

This clone showed up just a few times. The rearrangement links TRBV7-8 to TRBJ1-3, with D possibly being TRBD1 (5 bases). The CDR3 length is 18 residues. Per the germline V gene, CDR1 is SGHVS and CDR2 is FQNEAQ. Between the trimmed V and J ends, which lost 5 bases and 0 bases, there was a span of 20 bases. The chain's CDR3 is CASSVEGRDLSSGNTIYF. CDR3 nucleotide sequence: TGTGCCAGCAGCGTGGAGGGACGGGACCTGAGCTCTGGAAACACCATATATTTT.

In DNA form, the CDR3 reads TGTGCCAGCATCCTGCGGGGGGATGAAAAACTGTTTTTT. This sequence encodes CASILRGDEKLFF. This sequence joins TRBV7-3 and TRBJ1-4; tentative D call: TRBD1 (5 bases). Trimming removed 7 bases at V and 6 bases at J, with 12 bases between. The CDR3 length is 13 residues. The germline CDR1 and CDR2 sequences are SGHTA and FQGTGA.

The genes are TRBV4-3 and TRBJ1-2, with unresolved D. The CDR3 has 13 amino acids. CDR1 is LGHNA and CDR2 is YSLEER in the germline V gene. The V end was cut by 4 bases, the J end by 8 bases, with 14 bases between. CDR3 sequence: CASSPQEGLGYTF. The CDR3, as DNA: TGCGCCAGCAGCCCGCAGGAGGGCTTGGGCTACACCTTC.

The sample holds a few counts of this clone. The rearrangement uses TRBV11-2 and TRBJ2-5; 9 nucleotides line up with TRBD1. The V and J ends lost 5 bases and 5 bases, in that order; junction bases with no gene match: 9. In germline, CDR1 is SGHAT, CDR2 FQNNGV. The CDR3 spans 15 residues. CDR3 in DNA: TGTGCCAGCAGCCGCCGGAACAGGGGGCCGGAGACCCAGTACTTC. Translating it yields CASSRRNRGPETQYF.

The chain recombines TRBV4-3 with TRBJ2-1; possibly TRBD1 or TRBD2 for D (5 bases each). Between the trimmed V and J ends, which lost 1 base and 3 bases, there was a span of 13 bases. The V gene's germline CDR1 is LGHNA and CDR2 YSLEER. The CDR3 extends over 16 amino acids. The CDR3 region is CASSQVRDPRYNEQFF. In DNA, the CDR3 is TGCGCCAGCAGCCAAGTCAGGGACCCCCGCTACAATGAGCAGTTCTTC.

The CDR3 DNA sequence: TGTGCCAGCAGCGGCCGGGACAGGGTCTACGAGCAGTACTTC. Protein sequence: CASSGRDRVYEQYF. The chain links TRBV9 to TRBJ2-7, with 9 bases aligning to TRBD1. The germline gives CDR1 SGDLS, CDR2 YYNGEE. CDR3 length: 14 residues. With 3 bases clipped from V and 3 bases from J, the junction kept 4 bases outside the gene matches. Filled out from reference TRBV9 and TRBJ2-7, the complete variable domain reads DSGVTQTPKHLITATGQRVTLRCSPRSGDLSVYWYQQSLDQGLQFLIQYYNGEERAKGNILERFSAQQFPDLHSELNLSSLELGDSALYFCASSGRDRVYEQYFGPGTRLTVT.

This sequence joins TRBV11-2 and TRBJ2-3, with 7 bases identical to TRBD1. V shed 5 bases, J shed 0 bases, and the junction held 17 bases outside the gene matches. The CDR3 extends over 19 amino acids. Germline V lookup: CDR1 SGHAT, CDR2 FQNNGV. CDR3: CASSPIDREMWGSTDTQYF. CDR3 bases: TGTGCCAGCAGCCCTATTGACAGGGAGATGTGGGGGAGCACAGATACGCAGTATTTT.

The chain joins TRBV28 to TRBJ2-3; TRBD1 is a possible D gene (5 bases). In germline, CDR1 is MDHEN, CDR2 SYDVKM. Deletions cut 3 bases from V and 1 base from J, with 11 bases between. CDR3 size: 15 residues. The CDR3 DNA is TGTGCCAGCAGTTTTTCAGGGATTGGCACAGATACGCAGTATTTT. Its translation is CASSFSGIGTDTQYF.

The V gene is TRBV7-2, the J gene TRBJ2-5, with TRBD2 matching 11 bases. Per germline, CDR1 SGHTA and CDR2 FQGNSA. The length of the CDR3 is 17 residues. Trimming took 5 bases from V and 4 from J; bases not matched to a gene: 12. The CDR3 DNA is TGTGCCAGCAGCCAATCAATAGCGGGGGGGCTCGGAGAGACCCAGTACTTC. Amino acids: CASSQSIAGGLGETQYF.

The chain is built from TRBV14 and TRBJ1-2; D is possibly TRBD1 (6 bases). This CDR3 comprises 12 residues. V was pared by 4 bases and J by 4 bases, with 7 bases between. Germline CDR1 and CDR2: SGHDN and FVKESK. The CDR3 here is CASSPGAYGYTF. CDR3 coding DNA: TGTGCCAGCAGCCCGGGGGCCTATGGCTACACCTTC.

The chain carries TRBV15 and TRBJ1-2; 7 bases map to TRBD1. CDR1 and CDR2 from the germline V gene are LNHNV and YYDKDF (reference sequence). The length of the CDR3 is 15 residues. Unmatched junction bases numbered 8, after V lost 3 bases and J lost 4 bases. The CDR3: CATSSAPGTAYGYTF. The CDR3 DNA reads as TGTGCCACCAGCAGTGCCCCCGGGACAGCCTATGGCTACACCTTC.